Presented here are 26 T cell receptor beta chains from one specimen sequenced in a study of blood T cells in healthy people across ages. A J-beta primer mix and a sample-barcoded 5' primer were used in a second PCR of about 6 to 12 cycles. Via MiXCR, TCRdb re-called the 5' RACE reads, giving one row per CDR3 protein. Of 1.5 million to 2 million distinct CDR3 sequences in the sample, 30% to 40% are singletons; the top ten hold approximately 10%. Input material: blood. These receptors all stem from a woman in her 30s in good health.

This clonotype showed up just a few times. The chain carries TRBV5-1 and TRBJ2-1; possibly TRBD1 or TRBD2 for D (6 bases each). Germline CDR1 SGHRS, CDR2 YFSETQ. V was cut by 4 bases and J by 1 base, with 18 bases left in between. This CDR3 contains 17 residues. The CDR3 sequence: CASSPWEAQGSYNEQFF. CDR3 DNA: TGCGCCAGCAGCCCTTGGGAGGCACAGGGATCCTACAATGAGCAGTTCTTC.

V and J are TRBV2 and TRBJ2-7, with TRBD1 identical over 8 bases. The J call may be in error: the DNA end matches TRBJ2-5 better. The CDR3 runs to 15 residues. Germline assignment: CDR1 SNHLY and CDR2 FYNNEI. CDR3 sequence (DNA): TGTGCCAGCAGTGCCCCGGAACAGGGGGGAGAGACCCAGTACTTC. This encodes CASSAPEQGGETQYF.

This clonotype appeared a few times. The chain couples TRBV12-5 to TRBJ2-1; tentatively, D is TRBD2 (5 bases). The CDR3 is made up of 17 amino acids. Germline CDR1 LGHNT, CDR2 FRNRAP. V shed 3 bases and J shed 8 bases, with 23 bases lying between them. For the CDR3, the DNA is TGTGCTAGTGGTTTCATAGGCGGCTTTCAGAGGGCGGATGAGCAGTTCTTC. It encodes CASGFIGGFQRADEQFF.

The CDR3 DNA follows: TGTGCCAGCAGTTACAGTTCCCCAAATCGGTTCTTC. Residues: CASSYSSPNRFF. This chain connects TRBV6-6 to TRBJ2-1; D uncertain. CDR3 size: 12 residues. V was clipped by 2 bases and J by 15 bases, with 14 bases between them. The germline V gene encodes CDR1 MNHNY and CDR2 SVGAGI (reference sequence).

The chain couples TRBV5-1 to TRBJ2-1; perhaps TRBD1 as D (5 bases). There are 15 residues in the CDR3. Trimming cost V 7 bases and J 3 bases, with 17 bases left between them. The germline gives CDR1 SGHRS, CDR2 YFSETQ. CDR3 sequence reads: CASAEGVGDYNEQFF. CDR3 bases: TGCGCCAGCGCCGAAGGGGTTGGGGACTACAATGAGCAGTTCTTC.

This sequence joins TRBV18 and TRBJ2-6, with 10 bases fitting TRBD1. Germline V gene sequence: CDR1 KGHSH, CDR2 LQKENI. J gave up 0 bases and V 5 bases, and 7 bases lay outside the gene matches. The CDR3 loop spans 18 amino acids. The CDR3, as DNA: TGTGCCAGCTCAAATACGGGACAGGGGTTCTCTGGGGCCAACGTCCTGACTTTC. Translating gives CASSNTGQGFSGANVLTF. The complete variable domain, with remaining parts taken from reference TRBV18 and TRBJ2-6, reads NAGVMQNPRHLVRRRGQEARLRCSPMKGHSHVYWYRQLPEEGLKFMVYLQKENIIDESGMPKERFSAEFPKEGPSILRIQQVVRGDSAAYFCASSNTGQGFSGANVLTFGAGSRLTVL.

This clonotype has only a few counts. V is TRBV27 and J is TRBJ1-1, with 7 bases fitting TRBD1. The germline CDR1 and CDR2 sequences are MNHEY and SMNVEV (reference sequence). J lost 2 bases, V lost 5 bases, and 8 bases had no gene match. This CDR3 is built from 15 residues. For the CDR3, the DNA is TGTGCCAGCAGTAGGGGACAGATTCTAAACACTGAAGCTTTCTTT. This gives the protein CASSRGQILNTEAFF.

This clonotype was seen a handful of times. The chain employs TRBV14 and TRBJ1-2; no clear D. CDR1 and CDR2 (germline): SGHDN, FVKESK. V was trimmed by 0 bases and J by 3 bases, leaving 14 bases between them. CDR3 size: 16 residues. The CDR3 loop is CASSQDGTRAHYGYTF. CDR3 nucleotides: TGTGCCAGCAGCCAAGATGGAACGAGGGCGCACTATGGCTACACCTTC.

The CDR3: CASSAGQAVYF. The CDR3 DNA reads as TGTGCCAGCAGTGCCGGACAGGCCGTCTACTTC. This chain uses TRBV6-1 with TRBJ2-4; 7 bases map to TRBD1. The germline gives CDR1 MNHNS, CDR2 SASEGT. There are 11 residues in the CDR3. The trim removed 4 bases at V and 16 bases at J, leaving 7 bases unmatched.

The table lists this clonotype with a few counts. This chain joins TRBV3-1 and TRBJ2-5; D is undetermined. Trimming pared 1 base from V and 1 base from J, leaving 10 bases between. The CDR3 sequence is 15 residues long. Germline V CDR1 and CDR2: LGHDT, YNNKEL (reference sequence). The CDR3 is CASSQVAGSQETQYF. The CDR3, as DNA: TGTGCCAGCAGCCAAGTGGCAGGAAGCCAAGAGACCCAGTACTTC.

This clonotype was observed a single time. The chain is built from TRBV5-1 and TRBJ2-7; unclear D gene. With 1 base removed from V and 2 bases from J, the gap between germline ends came to 13 bases. This CDR3 region has 15 residues. Germline values: CDR1 SGHRS, CDR2 YFSETQ. CDR3 loop: CASSLLSGQPYEQYF. The CDR3 nucleotides are TGCGCCAGCAGCTTGTTGAGTGGCCAGCCCTACGAGCAGTACTTC.

V gene TRBV5-4 combines with J gene TRBJ2-5; tentatively, D is TRBD1 (8 bases). Trimming removed 1 base at V and 11 bases at J, with 21 bases between. This CDR3 has 15 amino acids. The germline V gene encodes CDR1 SGHNT and CDR2 YYREEE (reference sequence). The chain's CDR3 is CASSLYRGGKREQYF. For the CDR3, the DNA is TGTGCCAGCAGCTTGTACAGGGGGGGCAAGCGTGAGCAGTACTTC.

The chain recombines TRBV20-1 with TRBJ2-5; 7 nucleotides line up with TRBD1. The germline CDR1 and CDR2 sequences are DFQATT and SNEGSKA (reference sequence). The CDR3 loop spans 14 amino acids. The V segment lost 1 base and the J segment 5 bases; nucleotides outside the gene matches: 7. The CDR3 protein is CSARAPEGAETQYF. DNA of the CDR3: TGCAGTGCTAGAGCCCCTGAGGGGGCGGAGACCCAGTACTTC.

The V and J genes are TRBV28 and TRBJ2-7; D uncertain. CDR3 length: 13 amino acids. Germline CDR1 reads MDHEN; CDR2 reads SYDVKM. V gave up 3 bases and J gave up 3 bases, with 9 bases separating them. CDR3 sequence reads: CASSFRAGYEQYF. The DNA for the CDR3 is TGTGCCAGCAGTTTTCGGGCTGGCTACGAGCAGTACTTC.

Comment on this clonotype: At one of its ends the junction is not consistent with the germline gene, which may arise from a read error. The rearrangement links TRBV20-1 to TRBJ2-7; D gene ambiguous. CDR3 length equals 14 residues. Germline CDR1 reads DFQATT; CDR2 reads SNEGSKA (reference sequence). The CDR3 loop is CSARDSIYSYEQYF. CDR3 DNA sequence: TGCAGTGCTAGAGATTCTATTTACTCCTACGAGCAGTACTTT.

The CDR3 coding sequence is TGCAGTGCTACCGGGCGGGAGTCCTACAATGAGCAGTTCTTC. Amino acid sequence: CSATGRESYNEQFF. The rearrangement links TRBV20-1 to TRBJ2-1; 7 bases fit TRBD2. V lost 4 bases and J lost 1; bases outside the gene matches: 4. Germline V gene data show CDR1 as DFQATT and CDR2 as SNEGSKA (reference sequence). The CDR3 sequence is 14 residues long.

The chain is built from TRBV4-1 and TRBJ1-6; D is perhaps TRBD1 (6 bases). Germline values: CDR1 MGHRA, CDR2 YSYEKL. V lost 4 bases and J 9 bases, leaving 16 bases between the germline ends. The CDR3 runs to 15 residues. The CDR3 reads CASSRLEQGISPLHF. CDR3 in DNA: TGCGCCAGCAGCCGTTTAGAACAGGGTATTTCACCCCTCCACTTT.

The V and J genes are TRBV27 and TRBJ1-1; 10 bases align to TRBD1. CDR1 is MNHEY, CDR2 SMNVEV, per germline (reference sequence). V lost 7 bases and J lost 7; bases outside the gene matches: 9. The CDR3 spans 14 residues. The CDR3 DNA is TGTGCCAGCATCCAGACAGGGGGCTGTGGTGAAGCTTTCTTT. Protein product: CASIQTGGCGEAFF.

The rearrangement joins TRBV9 to TRBJ2-1; D not resolved. The CDR3 runs to 13 residues. Trimming removed 4 bases from V and 7 bases from J, with 12 bases in between. CDR1 SGDLS and CDR2 YYNGEE come from the germline V gene. The CDR3 coding sequence is TGTGCCAGCAGCAAATACCAACTAAATGAGCAGTTCTTC. It is translated as CASSKYQLNEQFF. Supplemented by reference TRBV9 and TRBJ2-1, the full variable domain reads DSGVTQTPKHLITATGQRVTLRCSPRSGDLSVYWYQQSLDQGLQFLIQYYNGEERAKGNILERFSAQQFPDLHSELNLSSLELGDSALYFCASSKYQLNEQFFGPGTRLTVL.

CDR3 DNA: TGTGCCAGCAGTGGCGGGGCGCAGCAGACCCAGTACTTC. This translates into CASSGGAQQTQYF. This chain uses TRBV2 with TRBJ2-7, with a tentative D call TRBD2 (6 bases). The DNA end lines up better with TRBJ2-5; the J call may be wrong. CDR3 length: 13 residues. Germline V CDR1 and CDR2: SNHLY, FYNNEI.

Of note for this clonotype: Sequence at one end of the junction differs from germline and may be a read error. The chain has TRBV18 and TRBJ2-3; D possibly uses TRBD1 or TRBD2 (6 bases each). The CDR3 length is 16 residues. Germline values: CDR1 KGHSH, CDR2 LQKENI. The CDR3 protein is CANSLAVGGGTDTQYF. CDR3 nucleotides: TGTGCCAACTCATTGGCCGTCGGGGGCGGCACAGATACGCAGTATTTT.

This clonotype was counted between two and nine times. CDR3 residues: CSARDVLGGNEQFF. The CDR3 nucleotides read TGCAGTGCTAGAGACGTTTTGGGAGGCAATGAGCAGTTCTTC. The chain employs TRBV20-1 and TRBJ2-1; D possibly corresponds to TRBD2 (6 bases). V gave up 0 bases and J gave up 6 bases, with 12 bases separating them. Germline V gene sequence: CDR1 DFQATT, CDR2 SNEGSKA (reference sequence). The CDR3 extends over 14 amino acids.

This clonotype was observed a few times. The J gene is TRBJ2-7, the V gene TRBV27, with 9 bases identical to TRBD1. The germline gives CDR1 MNHEY, CDR2 SMNVEV (reference sequence). The CDR3 extends over 17 amino acids. V was clipped by 6 bases and J by 3 bases; unmatched bases: 15. The CDR3 DNA is TGTGCCAGCAGACCCTCGTGGTACAGGGGGCGAATCTACGAGCAGTACTTC. It encodes CASRPSWYRGRIYEQYF.

The CDR3 DNA follows: TGCGCCAGCAGCCTCATCCGGACAGGGGGCTCAGCTTTCTTT. Protein: CASSLIRTGGSAFF. This chain joins TRBV4-1 and TRBJ1-1; 11 nucleotides line up with TRBD1. The CDR3 runs 14 residues. Germline CDR1 MGHRA, CDR2 YSYEKL. V lost 4 bases and J lost 10; bases outside the gene matches: 8.

V and J are TRBV20-1 and TRBJ1-5; D not certain. This CDR3 is built from 18 residues. Trimming shortened V by 0 bases and J by 0 bases, and 18 bases separated the two germline ends. CDR1 DFQATT and CDR2 SNEGSKA come from the germline V gene (reference sequence). This CDR3 reads CSARDENVYSDSNQPQHF. In DNA form, the CDR3 reads TGCAGTGCTAGAGATGAAAATGTTTACTCTGATAGCAATCAGCCCCAGCATTTT.

This clonotype occurred a few times. The chain combines TRBV4-1 with TRBJ2-7, with D unclear. The CDR3 runs 14 residues. The germline V gene has CDR1 MGHRA and CDR2 YSYEKL. V shed 1 base and J shed 3 bases, with 10 bases lying between them. This CDR3 is CASSQGQALYEQYF. For the CDR3, the DNA is TGCGCCAGCAGCCAAGGGCAGGCTCTCTACGAGCAGTACTTC.